These 2 T cell receptor beta chains came from one sample sequenced in a study of blood T cells in healthy people across ages. Combining a sample-barcoded 5' primer with a J-beta primer mix, a second PCR ran for roughly 7 to 12 cycles. TCRdb re-derived calls from the 5' RACE reads in MiXCR, one entry per CDR3 protein. The table has about 690,000 distinct CDR3 sequences, about 43% seen once. The sample consisted of blood. These receptors all stem from an elderly man in good health.

In this sample, this clonotype turned up a few times. This sequence joins TRBV7-6 and TRBJ2-4; D is ambiguous. The J call is uncertain, as TRBJ2-7 better fits the DNA end. Germline V lookup: CDR1 SGHVS, CDR2 FNYEAQ. The length of the CDR3 is 12 residues. Written as DNA, the CDR3 is TGTGCCAGCAGCGGCGCTTCCTACGAGCAGTACTTC. Its translation is CASSGASYEQYF.

This clonotype was detected only once. One end of the junction is discordant with germline, which a read error may explain. This chain joins TRBV4-1 and TRBJ2-7, with TRBD2 matching 10 bases. CDR1 and CDR2 from the germline V gene are MGHRA and YSYEKL. The CDR3 sequence is 16 residues long. The CDR3 DNA follows: TGCGTCAGCAGCCAAGCCGGGACTAGCGATACCTACGAGCAGTACTTC. Its protein is CVSSQAGTSDTYEQYF.